Following are 22 T cell receptor beta chains from one sample sequenced in a study of blood T cell repertoires in COVID-19. Profiling relied on immunoSEQ multiplex PCR, and the TCRdb table lists in-frame clones only, not all of them. The repertoire includes around 300,000 clones, 90% of them detected once, and 3.5% to 5% sits in the top ten. Source material: PBMCs or T cells enriched from blood (not recorded which). The receptors derive from a young woman with acute COVID-19.

This clone was recorded once. V gene TRBV14 combines with J gene TRBJ2-7; weak D call: TRBD2 (6 bases). V shed 5 bases and J shed 2 bases, with 16 bases lying between them. Germline CDR1 SGHDN, CDR2 FVKESK. This CDR3 comprises 15 residues. The DNA of the CDR3 is TGTGCCAGCAGCGGGGGGTCTTCCCGAACCTACGAGCAGTACTTC. Its translation: CASSGGSSRTYEQYF.

The chain has TRBV14 and TRBJ1-1; D remains unclear. The CDR3 is 13 residues long. V gave up 1 base and J gave up 5 bases, with 8 bases separating them. The germline CDR1 and CDR2 sequences are SGHDN and FVKESK. CDR3 coding DNA: TGTGCCAGCAGCCAAGCTAGGATAACTGAAGCTTTCTTT. Translated: CASSQARITEAFF.

The chain recombines TRBV5-4 with TRBJ2-5; a weak D match, TRBD1 (5 bases). This CDR3 is 15 amino acids long. V was pared by 1 base and J by 2 bases, with 12 bases between. Per the germline V gene, CDR1 is SGHNT and CDR2 is YYREEE (reference sequence). As DNA, the CDR3 is TGTGCCAGCAGCTTGTACCGACAGATACAAGAGACCCAGTACTTC. This gives the protein CASSLYRQIQETQYF.

The CDR3 loop is CASPRTSGKGGTDTQYF. The CDR3 DNA is TGCGCCAGCCCCCGGACTAGCGGGAAAGGGGGGACAGATACGCAGTATTTT. The chain uses TRBV10-1 and TRBJ2-3, with TRBD2 matching over 12 bases. V gave up 8 bases and J gave up 3 bases; unmatched junction bases: 12. The CDR3 contains 17 residues. Germline V CDR1 and CDR2: WNHNN, SYGVQD (reference sequence).

This rearrangement joins TRBV28 to TRBJ1-5, with 7 positions matching TRBD1. The CDR3 contains 14 residues. Germline CDR1 is MDHEN and CDR2 is SYDVKM. J was trimmed by 4 bases and V by 10 bases; bases with no gene match: 10. The CDR3 DNA sequence: TGTGCCACCCTCCCCCCGACAGGGAATCAGCCCCAGCATTTT. Its protein product is CATLPPTGNQPQHF.

J is TRBJ2-1 and V is TRBV19; 11 nucleotides line up with TRBD2. This CDR3 spans 15 amino acids. Unmatched junction bases numbered 4, after V lost 6 bases and J lost 3 bases. Germline CDR1 is LNHDA and CDR2 is SQIVND (reference sequence). The CDR3 sequence: CASSLTSGDYNEQFF. The CDR3 region has the DNA TGTGCCAGTAGCCTGACTAGCGGGGACTACAATGAGCAGTTCTTC.

The rearrangement uses TRBV10-1 and TRBJ1-2, with D perhaps TRBD1 (5 bases). V lost 1 base and J lost 6, with 6 bases in between. The CDR3 has 12 residues. The germline gives CDR1 WNHNN, CDR2 SYGVQD (reference sequence). The CDR3 loop is CASSEWGDGYTF. In nucleotides, the CDR3 is TGCGCCAGCAGTGAGTGGGGGGATGGCTACACCTTC.

V and J are TRBV3-1 (or the pseudogene TRBV3-2) and TRBJ2-2; D might be TRBD2 (7 bases). The CDR3 contains 15 residues. Germline values: CDR1 LGHDT, CDR2 YNNKEL (reference sequence). The germline V and J ends were trimmed by 11 bases and 2 bases, with 18 bases remaining between them. CDR3 sequence: CAGGPAGSNTGELFF. As DNA, the CDR3 is TGTGCCGGGGGCCCAGCGGGGTCAAACACCGGGGAGCTGTTTTTT.

This chain links TRBV28 with TRBJ1-6; D is ambiguous. V gave up 3 bases and J gave up 5 bases, with 11 bases separating them. The CDR3 sequence is 15 residues long. The germline gives CDR1 MDHEN, CDR2 SYDVKM. The CDR3 loop reads CASSFRGFDNSPLHF. The CDR3 nucleotides read TGTGCCAGCAGTTTTCGCGGGTTTGATAATTCACCCCTCCACTTT.

The chain joins TRBV13 to TRBJ2-3; possible D gene TRBD1, 5 bases. Germline values: CDR1 PRHDT, CDR2 FYEKMQ (reference sequence). The V end was cut by 1 base, the J end by 3 bases, with 11 bases between. The CDR3 spans 15 residues. The CDR3 nucleotides read TGTGCCAGCAGCTTAGCCAGGGTTGAGACAGATACGCAGTATTTT. As protein: CASSLARVETDTQYF.

The chain combines TRBV6-4 with TRBJ2-1; 7 bases line up with TRBD2. In germline, CDR1 is MRHNA, CDR2 SNTAGT. V trimming: 3 bases; J trimming: 4 bases; junction bases outside the gene matches: 0. The CDR3 contains 13 residues. This chain's CDR3 is CASSEREYNEQFF. The CDR3 coding sequence is TGTGCCAGCAGTGAGCGGGAGTACAATGAGCAGTTCTTC.

V and J are TRBV13 and TRBJ2-7; the match to TRBD2 covers 8 bases. V trimming: 5 bases; J trimming: 6 bases; junction bases outside the gene matches: 6. The CDR3 length is 13 residues. Germline lookup yields CDR1 PRHDT and CDR2 FYEKMQ (reference sequence). In DNA form, the CDR3 reads TGTGCCAGCAGCCAGCCGCGGGAGGCCGAGCAGTACTTC. Translating gives CASSQPREAEQYF.

This clone has a single count. The rearrangement joins TRBV11-2 to TRBJ2-2, with D unclear. Germline assignment: CDR1 SGHAT and CDR2 FQNNGV. The V gene lost 1 base and the J gene lost 7 bases, with 13 bases spanning the gap. This CDR3 contains 15 residues. The CDR3 region is CASSLVASGHGELFF. The CDR3 DNA reads as TGTGCCAGCAGCTTAGTTGCGTCGGGTCACGGGGAGCTGTTTTTT.

This chain connects TRBV5-1 to TRBJ1-2; tentative D call: TRBD1 (5 bases). This CDR3 region has 13 residues. The ends were cut back, 2 bases at V and 6 bases at J, with 11 bases in the middle. From germline, CDR1 is SGHRS and CDR2 YFSETQ. For the CDR3, the DNA is TGCGCCAGCAGCTTCCAGGGACTCGATGGCTACACCTTC. Translation: CASSFQGLDGYTF.

This clone was observed a handful of times. The chain uses TRBV7-9 and TRBJ2-1, with 11 bases matching TRBD2. In germline, CDR1 is SEHNR, CDR2 FQNEAQ (reference sequence). CDR3 length: 18 amino acids. With V trimmed by 2 bases and J by 5 bases, 11 bases remained unmatched. CDR3 coding DNA: TGTGCCAGCAGCTTACCCCCCAGACTAGCGGGACTCAACAATGAGCAGTTCTTC. Translated: CASSLPPRLAGLNNEQFF.

The chain couples TRBV30 to TRBJ2-2; a possible D gene is TRBD1 (6 bases). CDR3 length equals 15 residues. Germline lookup yields CDR1 GTSNPN and CDR2 SVGIG (reference sequence). Trimming cost V 2 bases and J 2 bases, with 12 bases left between them. CDR3: CAWSLWTDNTGELFF. DNA for the CDR3: TGTGCCTGGAGTCTATGGACAGATAACACCGGGGAGCTGTTTTTT.

This clone appeared a single time. This chain links TRBV7-9 with TRBJ1-2; perhaps TRBD1 as D (6 bases). With 4 bases removed from V and 6 bases from J, the gap between germline ends came to 12 bases. Per the germline V gene, CDR1 is SEHNR and CDR2 is FQNEAQ (reference sequence). The CDR3 extends over 13 amino acids. The CDR3 DNA follows: TGTGCCAGCAGCTCCGACAGGTATCATGGCTACACCTTC. Amino acids: CASSSDRYHGYTF.

The chain has TRBV7-9 and TRBJ2-1, with 8 positions matching TRBD2. Germline V gene lookup returns CDR1 SEHNR and CDR2 FQNEAQ (reference sequence). This CDR3 spans 17 amino acids. Trimming at V came to 5 bases and at J to 1 base, leaving 10 bases not matched to a gene. CDR3 nucleotide sequence: TGTGCCAGCAGCATACTCAGCGGGAGAGGATCCTACAATGAGCAGTTCTTC. It codes for CASSILSGRGSYNEQFF.

The gene calls are TRBV28 and TRBJ2-3, with a possible D match to TRBD1 (6 bases). CDR1 and CDR2 (germline): MDHEN, SYDVKM. The CDR3 spans 12 residues. Trimming cost V 8 bases and J 4 bases, with 10 bases left between them. The CDR3 here is CASGGAADTQYF. The DNA of the CDR3 is TGTGCCAGCGGGGGCGCCGCAGATACGCAGTATTTT.

This chain uses TRBV5-1 with TRBJ2-7; 8 bases align to TRBD1. CDR3 length: 14 amino acids. Trimming took 4 bases from V and 5 from J; bases not matched to a gene: 8. Germline-derived CDR1 and CDR2 are SGHRS and YFSETQ. The CDR3 DNA sequence: TGCGCCAGCAGCCCGACTGGACAGGGCCACGAGCAGTACTTC. As protein: CASSPTGQGHEQYF.

The chain employs TRBV6-5 and TRBJ2-5; D is perhaps TRBD1 (6 bases). The CDR3 sequence is 14 residues long. Trimming stripped 6 bases from V and 5 bases from J, with 16 bases between. In germline, CDR1 is MNHEY, CDR2 SVGAGI. CDR3 sequence: CASSGIQGMETQYF. CDR3 bases: TGTGCCAGCAGCGGAATACAGGGAATGGAGACCCAGTACTTC.

V is TRBV11-2 and J is TRBJ2-2; 8 positions match TRBD1. The CDR3 length is 17 residues. J gave up 4 bases and V 5 bases, and 12 bases lay outside the gene matches. Per germline, CDR1 SGHAT and CDR2 FQNNGV. This CDR3 reads CASSPQGQGLGTGELFF. CDR3 nucleotides: TGTGCCAGCAGCCCTCAAGGACAGGGCTTGGGCACCGGGGAGCTGTTTTTT.